A selection of T cell receptor beta chains follows, all from one sample in a study of blood T cell repertoires in COVID-19. Data came from immunoSEQ multiplex PCR; TCRdb stores just in-frame clones and leaves some out. Of about 260,000 clones in the sample, 88% were seen once. Sequencing was carried out using peripheral blood. These receptors all stem from a man aged 60 to 75 who had recovered from COVID-19. CDR3s include the opening cysteine and the closing phenylalanine or tryptophan. Each record gives: D gene, J gene, V gene, clone size, CDR3 DNA, CDR3 protein. D genes are given only for firm matches. Clone sizes are given selectively: once, few, many, or a class where the clone is expanded.

TRBD1 | TRBJ1-2 | TRBV5-4 | NA | TGTGCCAGCAGCTCCCCAAGTCAGGGGGCGGGCTACACCTTC | CASSSPSQGAGYTF
TRBD1 | TRBJ2-7 | TRBV19 | NA | TGTGCCAGTAGTATCTCCGGACAGGGGGGATACGAGCAGTACTTC | CASSISGQGGYEQYF
TRBD1 | TRBJ2-3 | TRBV7-3 | once | TGTGCCAGCAGGCCTACAGGGGTCCCCGCAGATACGCAGTATTTT | CASRPTGVPADTQYF
TRBD1 | TRBJ1-3 | TRBV7-3 | NA | TGTGCCAGCAGCGTTTCCGGGACAGCAAACACCATATATTTT | CASSVSGTANTIYF
NA | TRBJ2-1 | TRBV6-4 | NA | TGTGCCAGCAGTGACCAGGCGGGGTTAAGGAATGAGCAGTTCTTC | CASSDQAGLRNEQFF
TRBD1 | TRBJ1-5 | TRBV11-2 | NA | TGTGCCAGCAGCAGGGGGCGAGGTCAGCCCCAGCATTTT | CASSRGRGQPQHF
TRBD1 | TRBJ1-2 | TRBV18 | NA | TGTGCCAGCTCACCATCGGGACAGCCGAATGGCTACACCTTC | CASSPSGQPNGYTF
TRBD2 | TRBJ2-1 | TRBV19 | NA | TGTGCCAGTAGTATAGCCGGGACTAGCGGGGGGGCCCCCTACAATGAGCAGTTCTTC | CASSIAGTSGGAPYNEQFF
NA | TRBJ2-1 | TRBV7-3 | NA | TGTGCCAGCAGCTTAACCAGGGGATACGGCAATGAGCAGTTCTTC | CASSLTRGYGNEQFF
TRBD1 | TRBJ2-4 | TRBV5-8 | NA | TGTGCCAGCAGCTCCTGGACAGGGCCCCCCAAAAACATTCAGTACTTC | CASSSWTGPPKNIQYF
NA | TRBJ1-1 | TRBV11-1 | NA | TGTGCCAGCAGCTTTCCTAACACTGAAGCTTTCTTT | CASSFPNTEAFF
TRBD1 | TRBJ2-2 | TRBV6-6 | NA | TGTGCCAGCAACCGCGGACAGGGGGACACCGGGGAGCTGTTTTTT | CASNRGQGDTGELFF
TRBD1 | TRBJ1-1 | TRBV5-1 | NA | TGCGCCAGCAGCCTTCAGACAGGGGTAGGGGCTTTCTTT | CASSLQTGVGAFF
NA | TRBJ1-2 | TRBV24-1 | NA | TGTGCCACCCAGGACAGCCGCTATGGCTACACCTTC | CATQDSRYGYTF
NA | TRBJ1-3 | TRBV4-2 | NA | TGTGCCAGCAGCCAAGATGATCCCGGGATTGGAAACACCATATATTTT | CASSQDDPGIGNTIYF
TRBD1 | TRBJ1-3 | TRBV3-1/TRBV3-2 | NA | TGTGCCAGCAGCCCAGACAGGGCACCTGGAAACACCATATATTTT | CASSPDRAPGNTIYF
NA | TRBJ1-4 | TRBV2 | once | TGTGCCAGCAGTGCCAGGATTGAAAAACTGTTTTTT | CASSARIEKLFF
TRBD2 | TRBJ2-5 | TRBV2 | NA | TGTGCCAGCAGTGAGGACCAGCGGGGGAAGACCCAGTACTTC | CASSEDQRGKTQYF
NA | TRBJ1-5 | TRBV15 | NA | TGTGCCACCGACGTAGGGGGCAATCAGCCCCAGCATTTT | CATDVGGNQPQHF
TRBD2 | TRBJ2-3 | TRBV5-5 | few | TGTGCCAGCAGCTTGACTAGCGGGGCCCCAGATACGCAGTATTTT | CASSLTSGAPDTQYF
NA | TRBJ2-7 | TRBV10-3 | NA | TGTGCCATCAGTGACCCGGGGGGCGACTACGAGCAGTACTTC | CAISDPGGDYEQYF
TRBD2 | TRBJ2-5 | TRBV24-1 | NA | TGTGCCACCAGTGCGGGCGGGGGAGGCGGTCGAGAGACCCAGTACTTC | CATSAGGGGGRETQYF
NA | TRBJ1-2 | TRBV5-1 | NA | TGCGCCAGCAGCTTGGGGCCCACAGGCTACACCTTC | CASSLGPTGYTF
NA | TRBJ2-1 | TRBV24-1 | NA | TGTGCCACCAGTGAGGGGACATATTACAATGAGCAGTTCTTC | CATSEGTYYNEQFF
NA | TRBJ1-1 | TRBV14 | NA | TGTGCCAGCAGCCAAGTAAGGGGTGAAGCTTTCTTT | CASSQVRGEAFF
NA | TRBJ1-1 | TRBV11-3 | NA | TGTGCCAGCAGCTTACATGTGAACACTGAAGCTTTCTTT | CASSLHVNTEAFF
TRBD1 | TRBJ1-1 | TRBV18 | NA | TGTGCCAGCTCCCGCGTCCCGGGACAGGGACCGAACACTGAAGCTTTCTTT | CASSRVPGQGPNTEAFF
NA | TRBJ1-1 | TRBV3-1/TRBV3-2 | once | TGTGCCAGCAGCCAAGGTGGACAGCCGAACACTGAAGCTTTCTTT | CASSQGGQPNTEAFF
NA | TRBJ1-2 | TRBV6-2/TRBV6-3 | NA | TGTGCCAGCAGACCTAGGGGGAACTATGGCTACACCTTC | CASRPRGNYGYTF
NA | TRBJ2-7 | TRBV7-9 | NA | TGTGCCAGCAGCTCGGGGACATTCAGCTCCTACGAGCAGTACTTC | CASSSGTFSSYEQYF
TRBD1 | TRBJ1-2 | TRBV6-5 | many | TGTGCCAGCAGCCCGACAGGGAACTATGGCTACACCTTC | CASSPTGNYGYTF
NA | TRBJ1-1 | TRBV6-5 | NA | TGTGCCAGCATTCTCCTTCAAGCTTTCTTT | CASILLQAFF
TRBD1 | TRBJ2-1 | TRBV7-7 | NA | TGTGCTAGCAGCGCACGGACAGGGGGGAACAATGAGCAGTTCTTC | CASSARTGGNNEQFF
TRBD1 | TRBJ2-7 | TRBV13 | NA | TGTGCCAGCAGCCCCCTACGACAGGGCAGCGAGCAGTACTTC | CASSPLRQGSEQYF
NA | TRBJ1-6 | TRBV4-2 | NA | TGTGCCAGCAGCCAAGTGCTACCGGGAGGAAATTCACCCCTCCACTTT | CASSQVLPGGNSPLHF
NA | TRBJ1-2 | TRBV5-1 | once | TGCGCCAGCAGCTTGGTGGAGGGTGCTGGCTACACCTTC | CASSLVEGAGYTF
TRBD1 | TRBJ1-2 | TRBV28 | NA | TGTGCCAGCAGGGGGACAGGGTCTGACTATGGCTACACCTTC | CASRGTGSDYGYTF